This TCR beta chain was recovered during a study of blood T cells in healthy people across ages (dated by TCRdb to the mid-2010s). Study-wide context: In model experiments, template switching captured roughly one uniquely barcoded TCR beta cDNA molecule for every two T cells. To avoid experimental bias, donors of different ages were randomly spread across the sequencing lanes. Donors were grouped into four age groups: young (average approximately 15 years), middle-aged (over 35), aged (about 60) and long-lived (approximately 81). Using the same blood draw, the study looked at two additional independent replicas of 1 million unique cDNA reads for two donors, one aged 18 to 29 and the other aged 80 or older. To track age-related changes in TCR beta repertoire diversity, the study relied on deep sequencing normalized with unique cDNA molecular identifiers. Points the paper makes about the study in general: Because profiling used bulk unsorted PBMCs, naive and antigen-experienced compartments could not be compared conclusively. The CMV infection status of donors was not known, potentially confounding age-related changes in expanded clonotypes. Observed TCR beta diversity correlated strongly with the percentage of naive T cells measured by flow cytometry. As age increased, observed TCR beta diversity per million T cells dropped in a roughly linear way, and a significant reduction was already evident by age 40. Compared with the aged group, more naive CD4+ T cells, fewer expanded clones and increased TCR diversity were shown by the long-lived group, suggesting age selection. Estimates of total diversity based on one million sequenced T cells were considered lower bounds and underestimates.

To prepare the library, 5' RACE was applied. Sequencing instrument: Illumina HiSeq 2500. The second PCR ran for about 6 to 12 cycles and used a J-beta primer mix along with a sample-barcoded 5' primer. A template-switch 5' adaptor carrying 12 random nucleotides introduced a unique molecular identifier onto each TCR beta cDNA molecule. Each sample yielded at least 2.5 million CDR3-containing paired-end reads. First-strand cDNA was synthesized from all RNA with the Mint cDNA synthesis kit, primed by a TRBC-specific oligonucleotide. All cDNA was treated with uracil-DNA glycosylase and then went through a first 18-cycle PCR with the universal primers M1SS and BC2_uni_R. Processing in the source paper ran as follows. Each sample was normalized by randomly selecting 1 million high-quality reads, each carrying a distinct molecular identifier. Reads sharing molecular identifiers were discarded rather than binned into consensus sequences. MiTCR, run with a Q25 quality threshold and the strictest error-elimination algorithm, handled CDR3 identification, clonotype clustering and error correction. Lower-bound total TCR beta diversity was estimated with a nonparametric unseen species model using Euler transformation. The public reads were reanalyzed by TCRdb: fastp trimming at Q25, MiXCR alignment, in-frame beta chains only. Rows with one shared CDR3 protein collapse into an entry with the most common genes and DNA. The V and J calls were not made by the authors but by TCRdb's processing. This sample comprises about 1.7 million distinct CDR3 sequences, roughly 28% of them detected only once. Jointly, the top ten make up 7% to 9% of the sample.

From the cysteine through the phenylalanine, the CDR3 covers 15 amino acids. Only the CDR3 part of the read is kept: 45 bases, read in frame from the first base. Germline trimming: 7 bases from V, 7 bases from J; junction bases outside gene matches: 13. The germline V gene specifies MDHEN as CDR1 and SYDVKM as CDR2. The roughly 39 donors, aged about 6 to 95 years, were systemically healthy Caucasian individuals from Russia. Each donor gave 8 to 10 milliliters of peripheral blood, drawn into EDTA-treated Vacutainer tubes. Ficoll-Paque density-gradient centrifugation was used to isolate PBMCs, with at least 6.5 million per sample. Trizol reagent was used to extract total RNA from the PBMCs, yielding at least 5.5 micrograms per sample. For every donor, flow cytometry on a PBMC aliquot measured the percentage of naive CD45RAhigh/CD27high T cells. A remark on this clonotype: The antigen it recognizes is unknown. No clone much larger than this one lies a single base away; base qualities are absent.

Material: blood. The chain is encoded by TRBV28 joined to TRBJ1-5; TRBD1 matches 7 bases in the middle. The source of this sequence is a woman in her twenties or thirties in good health. The sequenced DNA is TGTGCCAGCACCCAGACAGGGACGGGGCACCAGCCCCAGCATTTT. Protein translation: CASTQTGTGHQPQHF.